The following is a T cell receptor beta chain sequence with its context. Its antigen is still unknown. The sample is drawn from a study of T cell responses to AZD1222 COVID-19 vaccine. Study results and caveats: Nearly half of unique spike-specific TCRs reportedly avoided B.1.351 and B.1.1.7 mutated regions.

Produced via immunoSEQ multiplex PCR; TCRdb's table is partial and in-frame only. The sample holds around 110,000 clones, 80% to 90% seen once. V lost 2 bases and J lost 6, with 19 bases in between. Germline V gene lookup returns CDR1 LNHDA and CDR2 SQIVND (reference sequence). This CDR3 comprises 16 residues. This sequence originates from an adult in good health. The material was peripheral blood, obtained on day 0 of MenACWY control vaccination. The V gene is TRBV19, the J gene TRBJ1-2, with D unclear. The CDR3 sequence is CASSILRAASSHGYTF. The CDR3 nucleotides read TGTGCCAGTAGTATACTCCGGGCCGCCAGCAGTCATGGCTACACCTTC.